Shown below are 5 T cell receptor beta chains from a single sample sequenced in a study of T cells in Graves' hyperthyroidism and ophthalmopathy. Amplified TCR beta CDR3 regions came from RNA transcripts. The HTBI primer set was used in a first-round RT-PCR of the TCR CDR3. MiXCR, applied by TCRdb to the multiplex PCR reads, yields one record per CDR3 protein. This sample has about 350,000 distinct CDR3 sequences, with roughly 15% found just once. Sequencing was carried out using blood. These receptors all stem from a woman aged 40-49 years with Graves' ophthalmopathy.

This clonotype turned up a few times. The DNA of the CDR3 is TGTGCCACACAGATTTCTGCGAGGAGCACAGATACGCAGTATTTT. Its protein product is CATQISARSTDTQYF. The rearrangement joins TRBV10-3 to TRBJ2-3; D is unresolved. V lost 10 bases and J lost 0, with 17 bases in between. CDR3 length: 15 residues. Germline V gives CDR1 ENHRY, CDR2 SYGVKD.

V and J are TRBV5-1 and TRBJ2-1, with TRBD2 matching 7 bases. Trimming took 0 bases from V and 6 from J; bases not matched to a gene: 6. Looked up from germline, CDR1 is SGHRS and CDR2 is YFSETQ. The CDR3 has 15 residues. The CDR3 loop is CASSLEGLAANEQFF. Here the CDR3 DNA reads TGCGCCAGCAGCTTGGAAGGCCTAGCGGCCAATGAGCAGTTCTTC.

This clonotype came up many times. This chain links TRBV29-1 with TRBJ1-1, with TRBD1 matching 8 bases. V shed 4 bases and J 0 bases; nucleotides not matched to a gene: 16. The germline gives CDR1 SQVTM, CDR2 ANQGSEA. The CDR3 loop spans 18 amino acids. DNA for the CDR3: TGCAGCGTTGTGGGGGCGCGGACAGGGCCTTTCGTGAACACTGAAGCTTTCTTT. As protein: CSVVGARTGPFVNTEAFF.

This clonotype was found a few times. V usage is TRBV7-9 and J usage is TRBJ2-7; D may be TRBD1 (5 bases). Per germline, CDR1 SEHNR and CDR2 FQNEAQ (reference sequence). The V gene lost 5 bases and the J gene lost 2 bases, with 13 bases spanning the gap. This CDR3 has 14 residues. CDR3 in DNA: TGTGCCAGCAGCCCCCCGGACAAGACCTACGAGCAGTACTTC. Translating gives CASSPPDKTYEQYF.

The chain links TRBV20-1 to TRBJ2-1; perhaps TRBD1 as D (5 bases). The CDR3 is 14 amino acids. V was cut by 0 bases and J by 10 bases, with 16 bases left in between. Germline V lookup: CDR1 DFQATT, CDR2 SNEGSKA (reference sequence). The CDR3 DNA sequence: TGCAGTGCTAGAGATTGGGGCCGTCGAGGCGAGCAGTTCTTC. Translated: CSARDWGRRGEQFF.